This T cell receptor (beta chain) was recovered during a study of cytomegalovirus exposure and HLA in healthy donors. About the research overall: T cells numbering around 180 million yielded more than 95 million unique TCR beta sequences in an earlier analysis.

The CDR3 totals 13 residues. CDR1 and CDR2 (germline): WSHSY, SAAADI. V was cut by 6 bases and J by 7 bases, with 13 bases left in between. With 60 Vbeta and 13 Jbeta primers, the PCR was carried out. The repertoire was sequenced with immunoSEQ multiplex PCR; TCRdb's copy has only in-frame clones and lacks some. The table for this sample gives 200,000 to 250,000 clones. This chain joins TRBV10-2 and TRBJ2-4; possible D gene TRBD2, 5 bases. The specimen was PBMCs. This TCR came from a woman between 25 and 40 years old in good health and CMV-seropositive. CDR3 amino acids: CASRDPSGNIQYF. In nucleotides, the CDR3 is TGCGCCAGCAGGGACCCAAGCGGCAACATTCAGTACTTC.